What follows are 20 T cell receptor beta chains derived from one specimen sequenced in a study of identical twins. TCRdb itself ran the 5' RACE reads through MiXCR, one entry per CDR3 protein. This repertoire shows hundreds of thousands of distinct CDR3 sequences, roughly an eighth found once; its top ten account for around 1.5%. These data were also filed under a second study, of yellow fever vaccine responses in identical twins.

The sequenced sample was PBMCs. These receptor sequences come from a woman in her late teens or twenties in good health.

In this sample, this clonotype turned up many times. This chain uses TRBV6-1 with TRBJ2-6, with D possibly being TRBD1 (6 bases). The CDR3 extends over 15 amino acids. The V and J ends lost 6 bases and 4 bases respectively, with 13 bases between them. In germline, CDR1 is MNHNS, CDR2 SASEGT. CDR3 bases: TGTGCCAGCAGGTCCCAGGGGACCGGGGCCAACGTCCTGACTTTC. It encodes CASRSQGTGANVLTF.

This clonotype was counted a few times. The chain couples TRBV5-6 to TRBJ2-1; the match to TRBD2 covers 9 bases. The trim removed 4 bases at V and 2 bases at J, leaving 7 bases unmatched. This CDR3 contains 16 residues. Germline V gene sequence: CDR1 SGHDT, CDR2 YYEEEE. This CDR3 is CASSADSGSPYNEQFF. CDR3 nucleotide sequence: TGTGCCAGCAGCGCGGATAGCGGGAGTCCCTACAATGAGCAGTTCTTC.

The V gene is TRBV5-1, the J gene TRBJ2-1; a weak D match, TRBD2 (5 bases). Between the trimmed V and J ends, which lost 3 bases and 3 bases, there was a span of 16 bases. In germline, CDR1 is SGHRS, CDR2 YFSETQ. This CDR3 has 16 residues. The CDR3: CASSSYGLNLYNEQFF. For the CDR3, the DNA is TGCGCCAGCAGCTCGTACGGACTTAACCTCTACAATGAGCAGTTCTTC.

Many counts were recorded for this clonotype. V usage is TRBV29-1 and J usage is TRBJ1-1; D remains ambiguous. The CDR3 has 13 residues. Germline CDR1 is SQVTM and CDR2 is ANQGSEA. Trimming shortened V by 4 bases and J by 3 bases, and 12 bases separated the two germline ends. DNA for the CDR3: TGCAGCGTTGGGGCCCTTAAGGACACTGAAGCTTTCTTT. Protein: CSVGALKDTEAFF.

This clonotype was detected only a few times. The chain joins TRBV4-1 to TRBJ2-2, with a possible D match to TRBD2 (7 bases). Trimming removed 5 bases at V and 5 bases at J, with 15 bases between. The CDR3 is 15 amino acids. The germline CDR1 and CDR2 sequences are MGHRA and YSYEKL. CDR3 sequence (DNA): TGCGCCAGCAGCTCCCGGGGGCGGGGGACCGGGGAGCTGTTTTTT. This sequence encodes CASSSRGRGTGELFF.

The chain has TRBV28 and TRBJ2-7, with D unclear. Germline CDR1 reads MDHEN; CDR2 reads SYDVKM. Between the trimmed V and J ends, which lost 5 bases and 2 bases, there was a span of 19 bases. This CDR3 is built from 16 residues. The CDR3 DNA reads TGTGCCAGCAGTATCCGCCCAGGACCGCTCCCCTACGAGCAGTACTTC. It codes for CASSIRPGPLPYEQYF.

In this sample, this clonotype turned up a few times. This chain uses TRBV6-5 with TRBJ2-1, with D tentatively TRBD2 (6 bases). Germline assignment: CDR1 MNHEY and CDR2 SVGAGI. The germline V and J ends were trimmed by 4 bases and 14 bases, with 24 bases remaining between them. CDR3 size: 15 residues. CDR3: CASSFLRSGVGVKFF. As DNA, the CDR3 is TGTGCCAGCAGTTTTCTCAGGTCGGGGGTAGGGGTTAAGTTCTTC.

The chain carries TRBV7-8 and TRBJ2-5; D not certain. V lost 4 bases and J lost 2, with 14 bases in between. The CDR3 runs to 15 residues. From germline, CDR1 is SGHVS and CDR2 FQNEAQ. Here the CDR3 reads CASSSPYAAQETQYF. The DNA of the CDR3 is TGTGCCAGCAGCTCACCGTACGCGGCGCAAGAGACCCAGTACTTC. Looking up the rest from reference TRBV7-8 and TRBJ2-5 gives the full variable domain: GAGVSQSPRYKVAKRGQDVALRCDPISGHVSLFWYQQALGQGPEFLTYFQNEAQLDKSGLPSDRFFAERPEGSVSTLKIQRTQQEDSAVYLCASSSPYAAQETQYFGPGTRLLVL.

This clonotype has more than one count but fewer than ten. The V and J genes are TRBV3-1 and TRBJ2-2; 8 bases align to TRBD1. Germline V lookup: CDR1 LGHDT, CDR2 YNNKEL (reference sequence). The ends lost 2 bases at V and 8 bases at J; junction bases unmatched: 19. The CDR3 extends over 19 amino acids. The CDR3 protein is CASSQRSTGEYGRRGELFF. The CDR3 bases are TGTGCCAGCAGCCAAAGATCGACAGGGGAATATGGAAGACGAGGGGAGCTGTTTTTT. Variable domain in full (rest from reference TRBV3-1 and TRBJ2-2): DTAVSQTPKYLVTQMGNDKSIKCEQNLGHDTMYWYKQDSKKFLKIMFSYNNKELIINETVPNRFSPKSPDKAHLNLHINSLELGDSAVYFCASSQRSTGEYGRRGELFFGEGSRLTVL.

The sample holds a few counts of this clonotype. The rearrangement links TRBV5-1 to TRBJ2-3; weak D call: TRBD2 (5 bases). V was pared by 2 bases and J by 1 base, with 17 bases between. The CDR3 consists of 17 residues. The V gene's germline CDR1 is SGHRS and CDR2 YFSETQ. The chain's CDR3 is CASSFYGGGMGTDTQYF. The CDR3, as DNA: TGCGCCAGCAGCTTTTACGGAGGTGGGATGGGCACAGATACGCAGTATTTT.

The chain recombines TRBV6-5 with TRBJ1-1; 8 bases map to TRBD1. V was clipped by 0 bases and J by 1 base; unmatched bases: 1. Germline values: CDR1 MNHEY, CDR2 SVGAGI. This CDR3 region has 15 residues. The CDR3 DNA reads TGTGCCAGCAGTTACTCGCAGGGGGCGAACACTGAAGCTTTCTTT. Translated: CASSYSQGANTEAFF.

The chain combines TRBV18 with TRBJ1-1; the D is unclear. Germline lookup yields CDR1 KGHSH and CDR2 LQKENI. This CDR3 is built from 17 residues. Trimming removed 0 bases at V and 5 bases at J, with 19 bases between. Here the CDR3 reads CASSPPSRLLIGTEAFF. CDR3 sequence (DNA): TGTGCCAGCTCACCACCCTCCAGGTTGCTTATTGGGACTGAAGCTTTCTTT.

The sample holds a few counts of this clonotype. The chain has TRBV5-1 and TRBJ2-3; a possible D gene is TRBD2 (5 bases). The CDR3 is 14 amino acids. The germline gives CDR1 SGHRS, CDR2 YFSETQ. Deletions cut 0 bases from V and 5 bases from J, with 10 bases between. The CDR3 DNA reads TGCGCCAGCAGCTTGGGGGCACGGGGAGATACGCAGTATTTT. Its translation: CASSLGARGDTQYF.

In this sample, this clonotype turned up a few times. J is TRBJ2-2 and V is TRBV6-4; 7 nucleotides match TRBD2. The CDR3 totals 13 residues. V dropped 4 bases and J dropped 6; count of bases not matched to a gene: 2. CDR1 MRHNA and CDR2 SNTAGT come from the germline V gene. The CDR3 region is CASSVLAPGELFF. DNA of the CDR3: TGTGCCAGCAGTGTACTAGCGCCCGGGGAGCTGTTTTTT.

This clonotype was detected many times. The V gene is TRBV5-1, the J gene TRBJ2-1; 7 positions match TRBD1. The germline V gene has CDR1 SGHRS and CDR2 YFSETQ. Trimming took 5 bases from V and 0 from J; bases not matched to a gene: 2. The CDR3 contains 14 residues. CDR3 sequence (DNA): TGCGCCAGCAGTACAGGGGCCTCCTACAATGAGCAGTTCTTC. Its protein is CASSTGASYNEQFF.

In its sample, this clonotype was seen a few times. The rearrangement joins TRBV6-5 to TRBJ2-7; possibly TRBD1 or TRBD2 for D (5 bases each). Germline V CDR1 and CDR2: MNHEY, SVGAGI. Trimming left V 2 bases short and J 5 bases short, with 16 bases between. This CDR3 has 15 amino acids. CDR3 DNA: TGTGCCAGCAGTTACGGTTCGAAGGGGAGCGACGAGCAGTACTTC. It codes for CASSYGSKGSDEQYF.

The genes are TRBV20-1 and TRBJ2-3; 7 positions agree with TRBD2. CDR1 is DFQATT, CDR2 SNEGSKA, per germline (reference sequence). Unmatched junction bases numbered 7, after V lost 0 bases and J lost 4 bases. CDR3 length: 15 residues. The CDR3 coding sequence is TGCAGTGCTAGAGATCCGGGAGGAGTACCAGATACGCAGTATTTT. Residues: CSARDPGGVPDTQYF.

This clonotype occurred many times. The chain has TRBV27 and TRBJ2-3; maybe TRBD2 (5 bases). The CDR3 is 15 amino acids. The V gene lost 6 bases and the J gene lost 1 base, with 14 bases spanning the gap. The germline gives CDR1 MNHEY, CDR2 SMNVEV (reference sequence). The CDR3 DNA is TGTGCCAGCAGCAGCGGCTCGCTGCGCACAGATACGCAGTATTTT. The encoded protein is CASSSGSLRTDTQYF.

At least ten counts were recorded for this clonotype. Germline and junction disagree at one end, which may indicate a read error. J is TRBJ2-7 and V is TRBV5-1; the D is unclear. Germline values: CDR1 SGHRS, CDR2 YFSETQ. The CDR3 is made up of 13 amino acids. CDR3 nucleotides: TGTGCCAGCAGCTTAGGTCGCGACTACGAGCAGTACTTC. It codes for CASSLGRDYEQYF.

The table lists this clonotype with a few counts. The rearrangement joins TRBV10-3 to TRBJ2-2; 9 nucleotides agree with TRBD2. The CDR3 length is 17 residues. With V trimmed by 2 bases and J by 0 bases, 4 bases remained unmatched. Germline V gene sequence: CDR1 ENHRY, CDR2 SYGVKD. The CDR3 loop reads CAISEKAGGSNTGELFF. The CDR3 DNA sequence: TGTGCCATCAGTGAGAAAGCGGGGGGTTCGAACACCGGGGAGCTGTTTTTT.